The clone carrying this T cell receptor beta chain was seen a few times. The antigen is not known. This sample stems from a study of T cells in Graves' hyperthyroidism and ophthalmopathy. Study-wide context: Peripheral blood sampling occurred at initial diagnosis, before any treatment.

Amplification of TCR beta CDR3 regions used RNA as the template. During a first-round RT-PCR of the TCR CDR3, the HTBI primer set was used. Each CDR3 protein is one row after TCRdb ran MiXCR on the multiplex PCR reads. The table records under 400,000 distinct CDR3 sequences, 18% of them present only once. Graves' hyperthyroidism was deemed stable given no ophthalmopathy progression within 18 months. PBMCs were obtained from over 8.5 ml fresh peripheral blood. Study-level points and caveats: Researchers found most expanded thyroid clonotypes above 0.001 in blood as well.

The origin of this receptor is a woman between 45 and 65 years old with Graves' hyperthyroidism. The sequenced material came from blood.

CDR3 coding DNA: TGCGCCAGCAGCCAAGGTTCCCGGGAGAACACTGAAGCTTTCTTT. Its protein is CASSQGSRENTEAFF. The V gene is TRBV4-1, the J gene TRBJ1-1, with D hard to call. CDR1 is MGHRA and CDR2 is YSYEKL in the germline V gene. The CDR3 covers 15 residues. V dropped 1 base and J dropped 1 base, with 10 bases sitting between them.